This TCR beta chain was identified during a study of monozygotic twins with cystic fibrosis (dated by TCRdb to 2020 to 2022). Concerning the study at large: Approximately 3.2 micrograms of fragmented DNA went through roughly 15 PCR cycles to produce barcoded libraries. To assess genetic influence on V and J gene usage, the study compared TCR beta repertoires within and across 16 monozygotic twin pairs with cystic fibrosis. Ten female and six male twin pairs, aged roughly 2.0 to 36.4 years (median about 10 years) and mostly children and adolescents, were included in the cohort. On the day blood was drawn, the twins' weight-for-height and FEVPerc (FEV1 disease centile) were ranked against those of the 1,000 or so cohort participants. Data for three of the twin pairs had been reported earlier in a different context. Paper-wide results and their limitations: Simpson clonality was generally low (median approximately 0.009), suggesting a naive-dominated repertoire, with higher clonality in the most severely affected patients. Monozygotic CF twin pairs shared significantly more nucleotide-identical clonotypes within each pair than unrelated CF individuals shared with one another (P = 0.000026, Mann-Whitney). V gene usage was most similar to the co-twin in 13 of 16 pairs, and J usage was most similar to the co-twin in 8 of 16 pairs, which suggests genetic constraints. The cohort was small, and the number of shared CDR3s showed no association with age, concordance or disease severity.

A remark on this clone: The specificity of this receptor is unknown. Per-base qualities were not stored, and no clone one base away is much larger.

The twin pairs came from the European Cystic Fibrosis Twin and Sibling Study Cohort, a cohort that recruited patients from 150 to 200 CF clinics across 14 European countries. Zygosity and CFTR genotype were verified in-house, and zygosity was tested by multiplex PCR of nine short tandem repeat loci. Peripheral blood was taken from each twin, and clinical parameters were recorded on the day of blood sampling. Phenol/chloroform extraction was used to isolate genomic DNA from peripheral blood cells, and the DNA was then kept in TE buffer at 4 degrees C. The CDR1 and CDR2 encoded by the germline V gene are LGHNA and YSLEER. The CDR3 starts with the cysteine, ends with the phenylalanine, and has 17 residues. Kept here is only the CDR3 DNA, which spans 51 bases and is read in frame from base 1. V is trimmed back by 2 bases and J by 5 bases, and the junction contains 11 bases that no gene match accounts for.

TCR beta CDR3 regions were amplified by multiplex PCR with the immunoSEQ immune profiling system according to the manufacturer's instructions. An Illumina NextSeq system was used to carry out the sequencing. As for the authors' bioinformatics: The immunoSEQ Analyzer platform handled processing of the sequence data, and clonality was calculated by taking the square root of Simpson's index of productive rearrangements. Similarity in V and J usage was measured by Jensen-Shannon distance, and OLGA was used to compute CDR3 generation probabilities. Shared CDR3 sequences were searched in the immuneACCESS database (August 2020) and in VDJdb (December 2020). Held by TCRdb, this immuneACCESS table contains in-frame sequences only and omits some clones. Under half of the omission traces to an unresolved V gene where checked; the cause of the rest is unknown. The DNA was the basis for D and trimming; V, J and clone size are from that table. The sample table lists roughly 35,000 clones, about 87% of them with a count of one. Roughly 1.5% of the sample is in the top ten clones.

This clonotype originated in a girl aged 2 to 10 with cystic fibrosis. The sequence joins TRBV4-3 to TRBJ1-5, and TRBD1 aligns with 8 junction nucleotides. Sequenced sample: blood. The CDR3 region reads CASSQSHPGTGDQPQHF. The DNA sequence is given as TGCGCCAGCAGCCAATCCCACCCCGGGACAGGTGATCAGCCCCAGCATTTT.